Reported below is one T cell receptor beta chain. The antigen remains undetermined. The sorted-subset replicate PCRs were given around 200 ng DNA, which is 31,000 or so T cell genomes. The table came from immunoSEQ multiplex PCR; TCRdb's copy has only in-frame clones and leaves some out. The sample yields about 1 million clones, 75% to 85% seen once. CDR3 length equals 13 residues. With V trimmed by 5 bases and J by 7 bases, 4 bases remained unmatched. The germline CDR1 and CDR2 sequences are MNHEY and SMNVEV (reference sequence). The data stem from a study of shared clonotypes between healthy human individuals. Study-wide context: Per donor, three plates held CD4 naive cells, three held CD4 memory, two held CD8 naive and one held CD8 memory.

Findings and limits, study-wide: Between a few donors, naive CD4 clonotypes were shared at a level of about 5%.

The chain has TRBV27 and TRBJ1-5; TRBD1 matches at 8 bases. The receptor was derived from a man aged 18 to 29 in good health. Some clones in this sample may be carry-over from other donors' samples. What was sequenced was memory CD4+ T cells from PBMCs. Subset meaning: CD45RA-negative fraction. The CDR3 sequence: CASSPDRVQPQHF. The DNA of the CDR3 is TGTGCCAGCAGTCCGGACAGGGTCCAGCCCCAGCATTTT.